The clone carrying this T cell receptor (delta chain) has only a few counts. This entry is derived from a study of gamma-delta T cells after stem cell transplantation. The CDR3 covers 22 residues. CDR1 and CDR2 from the germline V gene are TSWWSYY and QGS. Losses at the gene ends were 1 base for V and 0 bases for J; bases not matched to a gene: 17. TCRdb reanalysed the RT-PCR reads via CATT. The table includes over 2,000 delta-chain clones, over 25% detected once. This chain uses TRDV1 with TRDJ1, with 13 nucleotides matching TRDD3. The source is a human donor. It is not recorded whose cells these are; they may come from a transplant donor. Sample: gamma-delta T cells. The CDR3 protein is CALGEPFYGGYWGIRYTDKLIF. The CDR3 bases are TGTGCTCTTGGGGAACCCTTCTACGGGGGTTACTGGGGGATACGGTACACCGATAAACTCATCTTT.